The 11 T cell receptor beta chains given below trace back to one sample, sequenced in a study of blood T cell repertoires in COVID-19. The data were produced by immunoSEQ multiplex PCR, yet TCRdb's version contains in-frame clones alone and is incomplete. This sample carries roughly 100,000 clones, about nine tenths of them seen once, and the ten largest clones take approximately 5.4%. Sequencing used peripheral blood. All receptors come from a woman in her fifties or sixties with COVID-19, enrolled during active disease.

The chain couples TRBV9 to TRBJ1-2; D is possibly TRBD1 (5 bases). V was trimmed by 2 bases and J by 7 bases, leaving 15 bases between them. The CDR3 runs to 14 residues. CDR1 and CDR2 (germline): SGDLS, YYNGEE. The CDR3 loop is CASSVGTPKAGYTF. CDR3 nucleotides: TGTGCCAGCAGCGTCGGGACTCCTAAGGCTGGCTACACCTTC.

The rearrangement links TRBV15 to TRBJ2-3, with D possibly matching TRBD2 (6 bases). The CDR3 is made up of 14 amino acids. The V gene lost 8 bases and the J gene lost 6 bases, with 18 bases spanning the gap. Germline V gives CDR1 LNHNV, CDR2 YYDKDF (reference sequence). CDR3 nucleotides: TGTGCCACCCGTAGGGACTCCATGCCCGATACGCAGTATTTT. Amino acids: CATRRDSMPDTQYF.

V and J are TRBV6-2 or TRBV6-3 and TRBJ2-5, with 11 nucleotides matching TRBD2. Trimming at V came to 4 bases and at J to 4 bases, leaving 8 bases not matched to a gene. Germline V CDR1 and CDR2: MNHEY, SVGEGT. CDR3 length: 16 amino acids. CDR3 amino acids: CASSLPGTSGIETQYF. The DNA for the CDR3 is TGTGCCAGCAGTTTGCCCGGGACTAGCGGAATAGAGACCCAGTACTTC.

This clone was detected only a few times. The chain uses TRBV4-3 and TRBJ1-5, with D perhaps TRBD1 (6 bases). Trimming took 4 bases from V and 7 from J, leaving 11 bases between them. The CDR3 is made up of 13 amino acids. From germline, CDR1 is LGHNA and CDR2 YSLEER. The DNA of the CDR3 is TGCGCCAGCAGCCGTGCAGGGGAGCAGCCCCAGCATTTT. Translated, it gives CASSRAGEQPQHF.

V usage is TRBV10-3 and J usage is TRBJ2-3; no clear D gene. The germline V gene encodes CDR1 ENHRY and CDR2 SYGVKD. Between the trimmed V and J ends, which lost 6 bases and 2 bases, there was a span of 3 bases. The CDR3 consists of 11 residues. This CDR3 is CAISNTDTQYF. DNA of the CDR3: TGTGCCATCAGCAACACAGATACGCAGTATTTT.

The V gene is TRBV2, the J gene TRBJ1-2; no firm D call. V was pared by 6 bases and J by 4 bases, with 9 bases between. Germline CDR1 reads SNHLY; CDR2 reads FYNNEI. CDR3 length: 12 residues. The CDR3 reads CASSAGTYGYTF. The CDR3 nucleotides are TGTGCCAGCAGCGCAGGAACCTATGGCTACACCTTC.

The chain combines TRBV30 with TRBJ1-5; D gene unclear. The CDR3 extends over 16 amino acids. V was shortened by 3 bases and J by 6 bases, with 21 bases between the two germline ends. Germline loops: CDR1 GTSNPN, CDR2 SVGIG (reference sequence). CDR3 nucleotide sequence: TGTGCCTGGAGCCGTACTAGGGAAACGGGCGGTCAGCCCCAGCATTTT. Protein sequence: CAWSRTRETGGQPQHF.

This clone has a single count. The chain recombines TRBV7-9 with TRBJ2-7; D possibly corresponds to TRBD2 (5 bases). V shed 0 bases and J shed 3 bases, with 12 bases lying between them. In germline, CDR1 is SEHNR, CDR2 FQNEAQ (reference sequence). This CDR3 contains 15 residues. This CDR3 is CASSLAGLWGYEQYF. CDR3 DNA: TGTGCCAGCAGCTTAGCCGGACTCTGGGGCTACGAGCAGTACTTC.

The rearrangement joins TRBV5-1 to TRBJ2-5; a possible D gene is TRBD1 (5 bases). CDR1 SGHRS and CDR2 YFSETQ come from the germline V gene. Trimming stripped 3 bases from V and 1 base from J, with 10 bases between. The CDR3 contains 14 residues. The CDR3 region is CASSWDTGQETQYF. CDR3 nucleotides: TGCGCCAGCAGCTGGGATACAGGCCAAGAGACCCAGTACTTC.

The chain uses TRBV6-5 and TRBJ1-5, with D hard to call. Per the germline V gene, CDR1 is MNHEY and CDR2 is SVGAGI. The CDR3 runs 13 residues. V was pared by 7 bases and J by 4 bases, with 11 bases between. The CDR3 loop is CASNRGGNQPQHF. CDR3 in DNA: TGTGCCAGCAACCGAGGCGGTAATCAGCCCCAGCATTTT.

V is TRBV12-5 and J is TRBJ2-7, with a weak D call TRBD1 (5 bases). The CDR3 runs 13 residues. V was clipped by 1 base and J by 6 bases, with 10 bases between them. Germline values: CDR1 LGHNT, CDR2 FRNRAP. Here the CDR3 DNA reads TGTGCTAGTGGTTTGGGACAGCGTTCCGAGCAGTACTTC. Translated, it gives CASGLGQRSEQYF.